These 4 T cell receptor beta chains were sequenced from one sample in a study of shared clonotypes between healthy human individuals. The naive CD8 population came from CD45RO-negative cells selected for CCR7, without terminally differentiated effector memory CD45RA+ cells. Profiling relied on immunoSEQ multiplex PCR, and the TCRdb table lists in-frame clones only, not all of them. The sample carries around 1.9 million clones, 90% to 95% recorded once. The sample was naive CD8+ T cells from PBMCs. These receptors came from a man between 18 and 35 years old in good health. Some clones in this sample may be carry-over from other donors' samples.

The V gene is TRBV11-2, the J gene TRBJ1-1; 8 bases are a match to TRBD1. This CDR3 spans 14 amino acids. The germline gives CDR1 SGHAT, CDR2 FQNNGV. Losses at the gene ends were 3 bases for V and 4 bases for J; bases not matched to a gene: 4. This CDR3 reads CASSFNRGGTEAFF. CDR3 bases: TGTGCCAGCAGCTTCAACAGGGGGGGCACTGAAGCTTTCTTT. Full variable domain (outside the CDR3, taken from reference TRBV11-2 and TRBJ1-1): EAGVAQSPRYKIIEKRQSVAFWCNPISGHATLYWYQQILGQGPKLLIQFQNNGVVDDSQLPKDRFSAERLKGVDSTLKIQPAKLEDSAVYLCASSFNRGGTEAFFGQGTRLTVV.

The J gene is TRBJ1-1, the V gene TRBV4-1; possibly TRBD1 for D (5 bases). The V and J ends lost 0 bases and 4 bases respectively, with 18 bases between them. The CDR3 covers 17 residues. Germline CDR1 and CDR2: MGHRA and YSYEKL. Written as DNA, the CDR3 is TGCGCCAGCAGCCAAGATTTGGAGGGGTTGTCCTTCACTGAAGCTTTCTTT. The encoded protein is CASSQDLEGLSFTEAFF.

The rearrangement joins TRBV14 to TRBJ2-1, with a possible D match to TRBD1 (6 bases). V gave up 6 bases and J gave up 3 bases, with 30 bases separating them. This CDR3 has 20 amino acids. Germline-derived CDR1 and CDR2 are SGHDN and FVKESK. CDR3 DNA: TGTGCCAGCAGTCAGCTGACAGGCAGGGTCCGTAAAAACCTCTACAATGAGCAGTTCTTC. Residues: CASSQLTGRVRKNLYNEQFF.

The rearrangement links TRBV2 to TRBJ2-3; no clear D gene. CDR1 and CDR2 (germline): SNHLY, FYNNEI. The CDR3 is 15 amino acids. V was cut by 2 bases and J by 0 bases, with 9 bases left in between. The CDR3 reads CASSEYAGSTDTQYF. The CDR3 DNA reads TGTGCCAGCAGTGAATATGCCGGGAGCACAGATACGCAGTATTTT.